Listed here are 20 T cell receptor beta chains from one sample, sequenced in a study of T cells in Graves' hyperthyroidism and ophthalmopathy. The TCR beta CDR3 regions underwent amplification using RNA transcripts as the source. The primer set for the first-round RT-PCR of the TCR CDR3 was HTBI. Each CDR3 protein gets one entry after TCRdb re-called the multiplex PCR reads with MiXCR. Of approximately 300,000 distinct CDR3 sequences in the sample, over 15% were seen once. The sequenced material came from blood. These receptors all come from a man aged 25-40 years with Graves' hyperthyroidism.

V and J are TRBV6-2 or TRBV6-3 and TRBJ1-6; TRBD1 matches at 7 bases. The germline CDR1 and CDR2 sequences are MNHEY and SVGEGT. This CDR3 spans 15 amino acids. The trim removed 8 bases at V and 5 bases at J, leaving 9 bases unmatched. In DNA, the CDR3 is TGTGCCAGCGCTCACAGGGACAGAGATAATTCACCCCTCCACTTT. This sequence encodes CASAHRDRDNSPLHF.

This clonotype was recorded at least ten times. The chain combines TRBV6-1 with TRBJ1-1; TRBD1 is a possible D gene (5 bases). The CDR3 runs to 15 residues. Germline V gene sequence: CDR1 MNHNS, CDR2 SASEGT. Trimming stripped 8 bases from V and 7 bases from J, with 23 bases between. The CDR3 sequence is CASPDQTVAPREAFF. The CDR3 DNA sequence: TGTGCCAGCCCAGACCAGACAGTTGCCCCCCGTGAAGCTTTCTTT.

This clonotype appeared a few times. The rearrangement joins TRBV30 to TRBJ2-1; unclear D gene. This CDR3 is 11 amino acids long. Germline CDR1 and CDR2: GTSNPN and SVGIG (reference sequence). Trimming left V 0 bases short and J 8 bases short, with 5 bases between. The CDR3 DNA reads as TGTGCCTGGAGTGTACTCGATGAGCAGTTCTTC. Translation gives CAWSVLDEQFF.

The chain employs TRBV9 and TRBJ2-2; D not certain. The length of the CDR3 is 12 residues. The germline V and J ends were trimmed by 1 base and 8 bases, with 6 bases remaining between them. The germline gives CDR1 SGDLS, CDR2 YYNGEE. This CDR3 is CASSVLSGELFF. The CDR3 DNA reads TGTGCCAGCAGCGTATTGTCAGGGGAGCTGTTTTTT.

The gene calls are TRBV19 and TRBJ1-5, with unresolved D. The CDR3 loop spans 14 amino acids. Trimming pared 4 bases from V and 11 bases from J, leaving 18 bases between. Germline loops: CDR1 LNHDA, CDR2 SQIVND (reference sequence). The CDR3 sequence is CASSTNSNPVTQHF. In DNA, the CDR3 is TGTGCCAGTAGTACCAATAGTAACCCTGTGACCCAGCATTTT.

The J gene is TRBJ2-6, the V gene TRBV3-1, with TRBD1 identical over 9 bases. The V gene end was trimmed by 1 base and the J gene end by 0 bases; junction bases not matched to a gene: 7. The length of the CDR3 is 19 residues. Germline CDR1 and CDR2: LGHDT and YNNKEL (reference sequence). The CDR3 DNA follows: TGTGCCAGCAGCCAAGCTTTTGGGACAGGGCCCTCTGGGGCCAACGTCCTGACTTTC. It is translated as CASSQAFGTGPSGANVLTF.

This clonotype was recorded many times. The rearrangement links TRBV28 to TRBJ2-2; D may correspond to TRBD1 or TRBD2 (5 bases each). The CDR3 contains 14 residues. V lost 10 bases and J 2 bases, leaving 14 bases between the germline ends. Germline V CDR1 and CDR2: MDHEN, SYDVKM. The CDR3 bases are TGTGCCATTCCCTCGGGGCTTAACACCGGGGAGCTGTTTTTT. Its protein is CAIPSGLNTGELFF.

This clonotype occurred many times. V gene TRBV28 combines with J gene TRBJ2-5; tentative D call: TRBD1 (6 bases). The ends were cut back, 2 bases at V and 2 bases at J, with 15 bases in the middle. This CDR3 is 16 amino acids long. Germline CDR1 and CDR2: MDHEN and SYDVKM. The DNA for the CDR3 is TGTGCCAGCAGTTTAGGCTGGAACAGGGAACAAGAGACCCAGTACTTC. Translation gives CASSLGWNREQETQYF.

This clonotype was picked up a small number of times. The chain's CDR3 is CASSLSSSLVDNEQFF. In DNA form, the CDR3 reads TGTGCCAGCAGTTTAAGTAGTAGTCTAGTTGACAATGAGCAGTTCTTC. This sequence joins TRBV12-3 or TRBV12-4 and TRBJ2-1; D unclear. Trimming stripped 2 bases from V and 5 bases from J, with 16 bases between. This CDR3 has 16 residues.

V is TRBV19 and J is TRBJ2-3; D might be TRBD1 (6 bases). This CDR3 is built from 14 residues. V dropped 3 bases and J dropped 3 bases, with 10 bases sitting between them. CDR1 and CDR2 from the germline V gene are LNHDA and SQIVND (reference sequence). The chain's CDR3 is CASSIRGGTDTQYF. In DNA form, the CDR3 reads TGTGCCAGTAGTATCAGGGGCGGGACAGATACGCAGTATTTT.

This sequence joins TRBV29-1 and TRBJ1-2, with D maybe TRBD1 (5 bases). The CDR3 is 16 amino acids. Germline V gene sequence: CDR1 SQVTM, CDR2 ANQGSEA. The V and J ends lost 0 bases and 8 bases respectively, with 22 bases between them. The CDR3 DNA reads as TGCAGCGTTGAAGATAGGGTTCTGAGGTTGGGGGAAGGCTACACCTTC. Translating gives CSVEDRVLRLGEGYTF.

The V and J genes are TRBV7-2 and TRBJ2-7; TRBD2 agrees at 9 bases. The CDR3 totals 16 residues. Germline CDR1 SGHTA, CDR2 FQGNSA. V was clipped by 5 bases and J by 0 bases; unmatched bases: 8. The CDR3 DNA reads as TGTGCCAGCAGCCCACAAGCGGGAGGATTCTCCTACGAGCAGTACTTC. This sequence encodes CASSPQAGGFSYEQYF.

This clonotype was found a few times. The chain has TRBV5-5 and TRBJ2-7, with 8 bases lining up with TRBD1. The CDR3 spans 14 residues. Germline assignment: CDR1 SGHKS and CDR2 YYEKEE (reference sequence). V was pared by 1 base and J by 6 bases, with 6 bases of the junction left unmatched. This CDR3 is CASSLIGTGLEQYF. The CDR3 DNA reads TGTGCCAGCAGCTTGATCGGGACAGGCCTCGAGCAGTACTTC.

This clonotype was recorded many times. The chain combines TRBV15 with TRBJ1-5; D is perhaps TRBD1 (6 bases). The CDR3 spans 16 residues. The V end was cut by 1 base, the J end by 2 bases, with 12 bases between. From germline, CDR1 is LNHNV and CDR2 YYDKDF (reference sequence). CDR3 region: CATSRVNRVGNQPQHF. The CDR3 DNA follows: TGTGCCACCAGCAGAGTTAACAGGGTAGGCAATCAGCCCCAGCATTTT.

Ten or more counts support this clonotype. The V and J genes are TRBV28 and TRBJ2-1, with D perhaps matching TRBD1 (8 bases). Germline lookup yields CDR1 MDHEN and CDR2 SYDVKM. This CDR3 is built from 19 residues. Trimming removed 5 bases at V and 2 bases at J, with 25 bases between. For the CDR3, the DNA is TGTGCCAGCAGTCGGGACAGGAGGGCGGGAGTAGGGACCTACAATGAGCAGTTCTTC. Protein: CASSRDRRAGVGTYNEQFF. The full variable domain, its missing parts supplied by reference TRBV28 and TRBJ2-1, is DVKVTQSSRYLVKRTGEKVFLECVQDMDHENMFWYRQDPGLGLRLIYFSYDVKMKEKGDIPEGYSVSREKKERFSLILESASTNQTSMYLCASSRDRRAGVGTYNEQFFGPGTRLTVL.

V is TRBV29-1 and J is TRBJ2-5; maybe TRBD2 (6 bases). Germline CDR1 reads SQVTM; CDR2 reads ANQGSEA. CDR3 length equals 14 residues. V was clipped by 1 base and J by 5 bases, with 14 bases between them. For the CDR3, the DNA is TGCAGCGTTGAAGTGCGTCTAGCGAGGGAGACCCAGTACTTC. Translating it yields CSVEVRLARETQYF.

This clonotype has more than one count but fewer than ten. The chain is built from TRBV24-1 and TRBJ2-1; maybe TRBD1 (6 bases). The CDR3 is 14 amino acids. The V gene lost 8 bases and the J gene lost 4 bases, with 14 bases spanning the gap. Germline V gives CDR1 KGHDR, CDR2 SFDVKD. Here the CDR3 reads CATTPVGAYNEQFF. For the CDR3, the DNA is TGTGCCACCACCCCGGTGGGGGCGTACAATGAGCAGTTCTTC.

As to this clonotype: This may stem from a read error, because a much larger clone lies one nucleotide away. The rearrangement joins TRBV28 to TRBJ2-2; no clear D gene. CDR3 length: 14 residues. Per the germline V gene, CDR1 is MDHEN and CDR2 is SYDVKM. CDR3 nucleotides: TGTGCCAACAGTTTATCGGCGGTAACCGGGGAGCTGTTTTTT. Translation gives CANSLSAVTGELFF. The variable domain in full, with the rest retrieved from reference TRBV28 and TRBJ2-2, is DVKVTQSSRYLVKRTGEKVFLECVQDMDHENMFWYRQDPGLGLRLIYFSYDVKMKEKGDIPEGYSVSREKKERFSLILESASTNQTSMYLCANSLSAVTGELFFGEGSRLTVL.

This clonotype was detected many times. The CDR3 loop is CASSLGGGQGLGYRAFF. The DNA for the CDR3 is TGCGCCAGCAGCTTGGGTGGAGGACAGGGATTGGGTTATAGGGCTTTCTTT. The chain employs TRBV5-1 and TRBJ1-1; 8 nucleotides agree with TRBD1. Germline V lookup: CDR1 SGHRS, CDR2 YFSETQ. V was pared by 0 bases and J by 11 bases, with 18 bases of the junction left unmatched. This CDR3 contains 17 residues.

This clonotype was observed a handful of times. V gene TRBV2 combines with J gene TRBJ2-5, with 13 positions matching TRBD2. V shed 6 bases, J shed 4 bases, and the junction held 5 bases outside the gene matches. CDR3 length: 15 residues. From germline, CDR1 is SNHLY and CDR2 FYNNEI. The CDR3 DNA reads as TGTGCCAGCAGAGAGACTAGCGGGAGGCCAGAGACCCAGTACTTC. Amino acid sequence: CASRETSGRPETQYF.